This entry lists 7 T cell receptor beta chains sequenced from one sample in a study of CD4+ T cells in melanoma. Sequencing used immunoSEQ multiplex PCR; TCRdb keeps in-frame clones, though not all of them. The data show over 100,000 clones, 80% to 95% seen once. The sequencing input was peripheral blood. Source of these receptors: a human donor with melanoma.

V is TRBV5-6 and J is TRBJ1-3, with D unclear. In germline, CDR1 is SGHDT, CDR2 YYEEEE. This CDR3 is built from 17 residues. V was shortened by 3 bases and J by 0 bases, with 16 bases between the two germline ends. DNA of the CDR3: TGTGCCAGCAGCTCGAGATTAAGAAGCTCCTCTGGAAACACCATATATTTT. Protein sequence: CASSSRLRSSSGNTIYF.

The chain carries TRBV6-5 and TRBJ2-7; possible D gene TRBD2, 5 bases. Looked up from germline, CDR1 is MNHEY and CDR2 is SVGAGI. The CDR3 totals 13 residues. The ends were cut back, 6 bases at V and 0 bases at J, with 9 bases in the middle. CDR3 nucleotides: TGTGCCAGCAGGGAGGTTTCCTCCTACGAGCAGTACTTC. Its protein product is CASREVSSYEQYF.

CDR3 region: CATSRALRGDEKLFF. The CDR3 DNA follows: TGTGCCACCAGCAGAGCGCTAAGGGGCGATGAAAAACTGTTTTTT. The chain couples TRBV15 to TRBJ1-4; maybe TRBD1 (5 bases). Germline lookup yields CDR1 LNHNV and CDR2 YYDKDF (reference sequence). This CDR3 comprises 15 residues. V was cut by 1 base and J by 6 bases, with 12 bases left in between.

The rearrangement links TRBV9 to TRBJ1-1; 8 nucleotides match TRBD1. From germline, CDR1 is SGDLS and CDR2 YYNGEE. CDR3 length equals 14 residues. V dropped 6 bases and J dropped 2; count of bases not matched to a gene: 6. The CDR3 protein is CASKSGTGNTEAFF. CDR3 in DNA: TGTGCCAGCAAATCCGGGACAGGTAACACTGAAGCTTTCTTT.

The gene calls are TRBV6-6 and TRBJ1-1; possibly TRBD1 for D (6 bases). Germline V gives CDR1 MNHNY, CDR2 SVGAGI (reference sequence). This CDR3 is built from 14 residues. Trimming removed 7 bases from V and 12 bases from J, with 24 bases in between. The CDR3 spells CASTLGAGLSGPFF. CDR3 DNA: TGTGCCAGCACCTTGGGGGCGGGCCTCAGCGGGCCTTTCTTT.

This chain joins TRBV12-1 and TRBJ2-7; the table's D gene call, TRBD1, was not cross checked with the DNA. TRBV12-1 constitutes a pseudogene. This CDR3 spans 15 amino acids. The CDR3 is CASSLRAPPGGEQYF. CDR3 bases: TGTGCCAGCAGCTTGAGGGCCCCTCCAGGGGGAGAGCAGTACTTC.

The rearrangement uses TRBV5-1 and TRBJ1-2; the D gene is possibly TRBD1 (6 bases). V shed 6 bases and J shed 4 bases, with 13 bases lying between them. The CDR3 is 13 amino acids. Germline V gene sequence: CDR1 SGHRS, CDR2 YFSETQ. The CDR3 is CASNSDRSYGYTF. The CDR3 nucleotides are TGCGCCAGCAACAGTGACAGGAGCTATGGCTACACCTTC.